Following are 26 T cell receptor beta chains from one sample sequenced in a study of T cell responses to AZD1222 COVID-19 vaccine. The protocol was immunoSEQ multiplex PCR, while the TCRdb copy is restricted to in-frame clones and leaves out a portion. This sample yields approximately 100,000 clones, of which around 92% are seen a single time; about 50% belongs to the top ten. Specimen: peripheral blood, collected on day 0 of AZD1222 vaccination. These receptor sequences come from an adult in good health.

This sequence joins TRBV10-2 and TRBJ2-2; a possible D gene is TRBD1 (5 bases). The CDR3 totals 14 residues. Germline CDR1 reads WSHSY; CDR2 reads SAAADI. Trimming cost V 4 bases and J 5 bases, with 11 bases left between them. CDR3 amino acids: CASSGAGLTGELFF. The CDR3 DNA follows: TGCGCCAGCAGTGGGGCAGGGCTAACCGGGGAGCTGTTTTTT.

The J gene is TRBJ1-4, the V gene TRBV3-1 (or the pseudogene TRBV3-2); no firm D call. Trimming took off 8 bases at V and 4 bases at J, with 8 bases between the two ends. Germline CDR1 is LGHDT and CDR2 is YNNKEL (reference sequence). This CDR3 has 12 residues. The CDR3 is CASGLGNEKLFF. The CDR3 nucleotides are TGTGCCAGCGGACTGGGTAATGAAAAACTGTTTTTT.

This chain's CDR3 is CASSGTQGRGYGYTF. DNA for the CDR3: TGTGCCAGCAGCGGGACGCAGGGTAGGGGCTATGGCTACACCTTC. The chain recombines TRBV5-8 with TRBJ1-2, with D perhaps matching TRBD1 (5 bases). The germline CDR1 and CDR2 sequences are SGHTS and YDEGEE. The V gene lost 4 bases and the J gene lost 4 bases, with 17 bases spanning the gap. This CDR3 spans 15 amino acids.

The genes are TRBV30 and TRBJ2-7; a weak D match, TRBD1 (6 bases). The V end was cut by 5 bases, the J end by 2 bases, with 16 bases between. Germline V gene lookup returns CDR1 GTSNPN and CDR2 SVGIG (reference sequence). The length of the CDR3 is 14 residues. In nucleotides, the CDR3 is TGTGCCTGGGAAGAGACAGGACGGACCTACGAGCAGTACTTC. It translates to CAWEETGRTYEQYF.

This chain links TRBV5-4 with TRBJ2-2; 9 bases fit TRBD1. Germline trimming cut 5 bases from V and 4 bases from J; bases unmatched to any gene: 3. The CDR3 spans 14 residues. Per germline, CDR1 SGHNT and CDR2 YYREEE (reference sequence). Here the CDR3 reads CASSTGGFTGELFF. DNA for the CDR3: TGTGCCAGCAGTACAGGGGGCTTCACCGGGGAGCTGTTTTTT.

V gene TRBV10-3 combines with J gene TRBJ2-7; no definite D call. CDR3 length equals 16 residues. CDR1 is ENHRY and CDR2 is SYGVKD in the germline V gene. The V gene lost 3 bases and the J gene lost 1 base, with 16 bases spanning the gap. This CDR3 is CAISEPGRSESYEQYF. In DNA form, the CDR3 reads TGTGCCATCAGTGAACCCGGACGGAGTGAGTCCTACGAGCAGTACTTC.

V and J are TRBV6-5 and TRBJ2-7, with a weak D call TRBD1 (5 bases). Germline assignment: CDR1 MNHEY and CDR2 SVGAGI. V was pared by 8 bases and J by 2 bases, with 19 bases between. The CDR3 spans 15 residues. In DNA, the CDR3 is TGTGCCAGCCAAAGGGGATTCTTTGAGACCTACGAGCAGTACTTC. This encodes CASQRGFFETYEQYF.

V and J are TRBV5-4 and TRBJ2-7; D is tentatively TRBD1 or TRBD2 (5 bases each). V lost 3 bases and J lost 6, with 19 bases in between. CDR1 SGHNT and CDR2 YYREEE come from the germline V gene (reference sequence). The CDR3 sequence is 15 residues long. As DNA, the CDR3 is TGTGCCAGCAGCTATCCGGGACGGCCGCTGGGCGAGCAGTACTTC. Translating it yields CASSYPGRPLGEQYF.

The chain has TRBV14 and TRBJ1-1; D gene uncertain. Germline CDR1 SGHDN, CDR2 FVKESK. The ends were cut back, 4 bases at V and 0 bases at J, with 18 bases in the middle. The CDR3 is 17 residues long. CDR3: CASSPRRVRSMNTEAFF. CDR3 DNA sequence: TGTGCCAGCAGCCCCCGACGGGTACGCTCAATGAACACTGAAGCTTTCTTT.

V and J are TRBV28 and TRBJ1-1; 9 bases are a match to TRBD1. V dropped 5 bases and J dropped 7; count of bases not matched to a gene: 11. CDR3 length: 15 residues. Germline CDR1 MDHEN, CDR2 SYDVKM. This chain's CDR3 is CASSPVGQGDREAFF. Written as DNA, the CDR3 is TGTGCCAGCAGTCCAGTGGGACAGGGAGACCGTGAAGCTTTCTTT.

The V call is TRBV19, the J call TRBJ1-1; D may be TRBD1 (6 bases). Germline V gene data show CDR1 as LNHDA and CDR2 as SQIVND (reference sequence). The CDR3 spans 16 residues. The V end lost 6 bases, the J end lost 2 bases, and 19 bases lay between the germline ends. Here the CDR3 reads CASRHQRNRANTEAFF. In DNA form, the CDR3 reads TGTGCCAGTAGGCATCAAAGGAACAGGGCTAACACTGAAGCTTTCTTT. The variable domain in full, completed from reference TRBV19 and TRBJ1-1, reads DGGITQSPKYLFRKEGQNVTLSCEQNLNHDAMYWYRQDPGQGLRLIYYSQIVNDFQKGDIAEGYSVSREKKESFPLTVTSAQKNPTAFYLCASRHQRNRANTEAFFGQGTRLTVV.

This rearrangement joins TRBV7-8 to TRBJ1-1; no clear D gene. V lost 7 bases and J lost 3, with 21 bases in between. This CDR3 comprises 16 residues. CDR1 is SGHVS, CDR2 FQNEAQ, per germline. CDR3 nucleotide sequence: TGTGCCAGCACTTCTCCACGGAGTATGGAGGACACTGAAGCTTTCTTT. Encoded protein: CASTSPRSMEDTEAFF.

V usage is TRBV7-9 and J usage is TRBJ1-2, with 7 bases identical to TRBD1. This CDR3 contains 19 residues. Trimming removed 5 bases from V and 4 bases from J; junction bases left unmatched: 22. The V gene's germline CDR1 is SEHNR and CDR2 FQNEAQ (reference sequence). Here the CDR3 reads CASSGPRQGGHGTIYGYTF. The CDR3 nucleotides read TGTGCCAGCAGCGGCCCCCGACAAGGGGGCCATGGGACAATCTATGGCTACACCTTC.

The chain has TRBV10-3 and TRBJ1-2; D is perhaps TRBD1 (5 bases). This CDR3 spans 17 amino acids. V was trimmed by 0 bases and J by 7 bases, leaving 21 bases between them. The germline V gene has CDR1 ENHRY and CDR2 SYGVKD. The chain's CDR3 is CAISESVGKGKGSGYTF. The CDR3 DNA reads as TGTGCCATCAGTGAGTCCGTCGGTAAGGGGAAGGGAAGTGGCTACACCTTC.

In nucleotides, the CDR3 is TGTGCCGGGTTTGAGGGTGATTATGCTGGAAACACCATATATTTT. Protein: CAGFEGDYAGNTIYF. The V gene is TRBV6-4, the J gene TRBJ1-3; no clear D gene. V was shortened by 11 bases and J by 2 bases, with 19 bases between the two germline ends. The CDR3 is 15 residues long. Germline CDR1 reads MRHNA; CDR2 reads SNTAGT.

This chain uses TRBV5-1 with TRBJ1-6; D is ambiguous. The V end was cut by 0 bases, the J end by 7 bases, with 11 bases between. The V gene's germline CDR1 is SGHRS and CDR2 YFSETQ. The CDR3 is made up of 15 amino acids. In DNA form, the CDR3 reads TGCGCCAGCAGCTTGGATCTGGCATCCAATTCACCCCTCCACTTT. It translates to CASSLDLASNSPLHF.

The chain is built from TRBV6-5 and TRBJ1-1; D gene ambiguous. This CDR3 has 14 amino acids. Trimming cost V 4 bases and J 1 base, with 10 bases left between them. Looked up from germline, CDR1 is MNHEY and CDR2 is SVGAGI. CDR3 residues: CASSSLGSNTEAFF. CDR3 in DNA: TGTGCCAGCAGTTCACTAGGATCGAACACTGAAGCTTTCTTT.

V and J are TRBV18 and TRBJ1-1; 10 nucleotides match TRBD1. Germline CDR1 is KGHSH and CDR2 is LQKENI. After removal of 5 bases from V and 0 bases from J, the junction contained 3 bases not matched to a gene. This CDR3 is 15 amino acids long. CDR3 sequence (DNA): TGTGCCAGCTCATTCGGGACAGGGGTGAACACTGAAGCTTTCTTT. Translated, it gives CASSFGTGVNTEAFF.

In its sample, this clone was seen once. The chain uses TRBV2 and TRBJ2-3, with D possibly matching TRBD2 (5 bases). Germline lookup yields CDR1 SNHLY and CDR2 FYNNEI. V lost 4 bases and J 2 bases, leaving 16 bases between the germline ends. The CDR3 sequence is 16 residues long. CDR3 amino acids: CASSAALGLFTDTQYF. The CDR3 coding sequence is TGTGCCAGCAGTGCGGCCCTCGGACTTTTCACAGATACGCAGTATTTT.

The V gene is TRBV7-9, the J gene TRBJ1-1, with D possibly TRBD1 on 5 matching bases. V dropped 5 bases and J dropped 11 bases, with 15 bases sitting between them. Germline values: CDR1 SEHNR, CDR2 FQNEAQ (reference sequence). There are 12 residues in the CDR3. The CDR3 loop reads CASSLLYPGAFF. In DNA, the CDR3 is TGTGCCAGCAGCCTCCTATACCCAGGGGCTTTCTTT. Filled out from reference TRBV7-9 and TRBJ1-1, the complete variable domain reads DTGVSQNPRHKITKRGQNVTFRCDPISEHNRLYWYRQTLGQGPEFLTYFQNEAQLEKSRLLSDRFSAERPKGSFSTLEIQRTEQGDSAMYLCASSLLYPGAFFGQGTRLTVV.

The chain links TRBV5-1 to TRBJ2-7; the match to TRBD2 covers 7 bases. The J segment lost 0 bases and the V segment lost 3 bases, leaving 6 bases of the junction unmatched. Germline CDR1 and CDR2: SGHRS and YFSETQ. The CDR3 loop spans 15 amino acids. The CDR3 nucleotides are TGCGCCAGCAGCTACGGGCTAGCGGTCTCCTACGAGCAGTACTTC. This translates into CASSYGLAVSYEQYF.

This clone has a handful of counts. This sequence joins TRBV6-1 and TRBJ2-3; D unresolved. Germline CDR1 reads MNHNS; CDR2 reads SASEGT. The V and J ends lost 4 bases and 0 bases respectively, with 14 bases between them. The CDR3 totals 16 residues. This CDR3 is CASSGAIAVSTDTQYF. CDR3 nucleotides: TGTGCCAGCAGTGGGGCTATCGCGGTTAGCACAGATACGCAGTATTTT.

This chain joins TRBV13 and TRBJ2-7, with 14 bases matching TRBD2. Germline V gene sequence: CDR1 PRHDT, CDR2 FYEKMQ (reference sequence). The CDR3 contains 16 residues. J lost 4 bases, V lost 3 bases, and 5 bases had no gene match. The CDR3 sequence is CASSFYGTSGSYEQYF. The CDR3 DNA follows: TGTGCCAGCAGCTTTTATGGGACTAGCGGGAGTTACGAGCAGTACTTC. Supplemented by reference TRBV13 and TRBJ2-7, the full variable domain reads AAGVIQSPRHLIKEKRETATLKCYPIPRHDTVYWYQQGPGQDPQFLISFYEKMQSDKGSIPDRFSAQQFSDYHSELNMSSLELGDSALYFCASSFYGTSGSYEQYFGPGTRLTVT.

This chain uses TRBV28 with TRBJ2-1; TRBD2 matches at 7 bases. The junction had 9 bases not matched to a gene; V was cut back by 6 bases and J by 7 bases. From germline, CDR1 is MDHEN and CDR2 SYDVKM. CDR3 size: 14 residues. The CDR3 DNA reads as TGTGCCAGCAGCCCCCGCGGGAGAGGTAATGAGCAGTTCTTC. This translates into CASSPRGRGNEQFF.

The chain links TRBV5-4 to TRBJ1-4; 7 nucleotides match TRBD1. Unmatched junction bases numbered 7, after V lost 4 bases and J lost 7 bases. Germline V gives CDR1 SGHNT, CDR2 YYREEE (reference sequence). CDR3 length equals 14 residues. The CDR3 is CASSLGGAGEKLFF. The CDR3 DNA reads TGTGCCAGCAGCCTAGGGGGCGCGGGTGAAAAACTGTTTTTT.

This chain links TRBV5-1 with TRBJ1-5, with D uncertain. CDR1 is SGHRS and CDR2 is YFSETQ in the germline V gene. V gave up 2 bases and J gave up 2 bases, with 8 bases separating them. This CDR3 has 14 residues. The CDR3 here is CASSFTGGNQPQHF. The CDR3 DNA sequence: TGCGCCAGCAGCTTTACCGGTGGCAATCAGCCCCAGCATTTT.